A selection of T cell receptor beta chains follows, all from one sample in a study of CD8+CD57+ T cells in acquired aplastic anemia. TCRdb independently ran MiXCR on the reads; one entry per CDR3 protein. The repertoire holds about 190,000 distinct CDR3 sequences, approximately 50% seen once, with about 17% in the top ten. The sample was sorted CD4+, CD8+, or CD8+CD57+ T cells (not recorded which) from PBMCs. The receptors stem from a human donor in good health, serving as a control. CDR3s include the opening cysteine and the closing phenylalanine or tryptophan. D genes are given only for firm matches. The size field is filled for only some rows; it gives once, few, many or a size class.

>TRBV6-4|TRBD1|once|TRBJ2-1|11
CASSDTQGVFF
TGTGCCAGCAGTGACACTCAGGGGGTGTTCTTC
>TRBV7-9|TRBD2|.|TRBJ2-3|16
CASSLATSGGTDTQYF
TGTGCCAGCAGCTTAGCCACTAGCGGGGGCACAGATACGCAGTATTTT
>TRBV2|.|few|TRBJ1-6|17
CASSPKPQGFMGSPLHF
TGTGCCAGCTCACCAAAACCACAGGGTTTCATGGGGTCACCCCTCCACTTT
>TRBV27|.|many|TRBJ2-7|13
CASRPSGSYEQYF
TGTGCCAGCAGGCCCTCGGGATCCTACGAGCAGTACTTC
>TRBV7-2|.|many|TRBJ2-7|11
CASSFHYEQYF
TGTGCCAGCAGCTTTCACTACGAGCAGTACTTC
>TRBV24-1|.|few|TRBJ1-5|13
CATSLGVGQPQHF
TGTGCCACCAGCCTTGGTGTTGGGCAGCCCCAGCATTTT
>TRBV7-9|.|few|TRBJ1-1|14
CASSWPRRATEAFF
TGTGCCAGCAGCTGGCCCCGGAGGGCCACTGAAGCTTTCTTT
>TRBV2|.|many|TRBJ2-3|14
CASSRLVVADTQYF
TGTGCCAGCAGCCGACTAGTTGTAGCTGATACGCAGTATTTT
>TRBV7-6|TRBD2|.|TRBJ2-1|15
CASSLGTSEENEQFF
TGTGCCAGCAGCTTAGGGACTAGCGAAGAGAATGAGCAGTTCTTC
>TRBV10-3|TRBD2|.|TRBJ2-1|16
CAISESSRTSAPPQFF
TGTGCCATCAGTGAGTCCTCCCGGACTAGCGCCCCTCCGCAGTTCTTC
>TRBV6-1|.|many|TRBJ1-5|13
CASRRVHDQPQHF
TGTGCCAGCAGACGGGTCCACGATCAGCCCCAGCATTTT
>TRBV7-3|.|.|TRBJ1-5|16
CASSQEGSISNQPQHF
TGTGCCAGCAGCCAAGAGGGGAGTATTAGCAATCAGCCCCAGCATTTT
>TRBV27|.|many|TRBJ1-2|13
CASSAGGRGGYTF
TGTGCCAGCAGCGCCGGGGGGAGAGGAGGCTACACCTTC
>TRBV4-1|.|many|TRBJ1-4|15
CASSQAPSTNEKLFF
TGCGCCAGCAGCCAAGCGCCCTCAACTAATGAAAAACTGTTTTTT
>TRBV12-3/TRBV12-4|.|.|TRBJ1-1|15
CASSLQGLAYTEAFF
TGTGCCAGCAGTTTACAGGGGCTAGCGTACACTGAAGCTTTCTTT
>TRBV7-6|.|many|TRBJ2-5|14
CASSDRPDQETQYF
TGTGCCAGCAGCGATAGGCCAGACCAAGAGACCCAGTACTTC
>TRBV20-1|.|many|TRBJ2-5|14
CSASPSSRQETQYF
TGCAGTGCTTCCCCGTCCTCCCGCCAAGAGACCCAGTACTTC
>TRBV3-1|.|.|TRBJ1-2|13
CASSLQGGIGYTF
TGTGCCAGCAGCCTTCAAGGGGGGATTGGCTACACCTTC
>TRBV19|.|.|TRBJ2-1|14
CASSPAGEIYEQFF
TGTGCCAGTAGTCCCGCCGGGGAGATATATGAGCAGTTCTTC
>TRBV20-1|.|.|TRBJ2-7|12
CSAPIGGYEQYF
TGCAGTGCCCCCATCGGGGGTTACGAGCAGTACTTC
>TRBV15|.|.|TRBJ2-1|14
CATSRDKRMHEQFF
TGTGCCACCAGCAGAGATAAACGGATGCATGAGCAGTTCTTC
>TRBV7-3|TRBD1|.|TRBJ2-3|16
CASSFAGTGVPDTQYF
TGTGCCAGCAGCTTCGCCGGGACAGGGGTTCCAGATACGCAGTATTTT
>TRBV10-3|.|.|TRBJ1-2|16
CAISESTGTVRYGYTF
TGTGCCATCAGTGAGTCGACCGGGACTGTCCGCTATGGCTACACCTTC
>TRBV6-5|.|many|TRBJ1-6|12
CASWGAGSPLHF
TGTGCCAGCTGGGGAGCGGGGTCACCCCTCCACTTT
>TRBV7-8|TRBD1|few|TRBJ1-6|17
CASSLSPRTGYNPPLHF
TGTGCCAGCAGCCTCTCGCCGCGGACAGGATACAATCCGCCCCTCCACTTT
>TRBV19|.|once|TRBJ2-5|14
CASSGAWGRETQYF
TGTGCCAGTAGTGGGGCTTGGGGGCGGGAGACCCAGTACTTC
>TRBV29-1|.|.|TRBJ2-7|12
CSVVQNTGELYF
TGCAGCGTTGTCCAGAACACCGGGGAGCTGTACTTC
>TRBV20-1|TRBD2|.|TRBJ2-6|18
CSARVLAGGASGANVLTF
TGCAGTGCTAGGGTACTAGCGGGGGGGGCCTCTGGGGCCAACGTCCTGACTTTC
>TRBV2|.|.|TRBJ1-1|12
CASSVTDTEAFF
TGTGCCAGCAGTGTAACAGACACTGAAGCTTTCTTT
>TRBV20-1|.|once|TRBJ2-6|12
CSARVGANVLTF
TGCAGTGCTAGAGTTGGGGCCAACGTCCTGACTTTC
>TRBV6-1|TRBD1|once|TRBJ2-7|13
CAGRGTDSYEQYF
TGTGCCGGCAGGGGGACAGACTCCTACGAGCAGTACTTC
>TRBV6-6|TRBD1|many|TRBJ1-2|18
CASSSSGQGANANYGYTF
TGTGCCAGCAGTTCATCTGGGCAGGGGGCGAACGCTAACTATGGCTACACCTTC
>TRBV7-7|TRBD1|many|TRBJ2-2|15
CASSSGQGDTGELFF
TGTGCTAGCAGCTCCGGACAGGGCGACACCGGGGAGCTGTTTTTT
>TRBV20-1|TRBD1|many|TRBJ2-3|16
CSAKRATGGLTDTQYF
TGCAGTGCGAAACGAGCGACAGGGGGCTTGACAGATACGCAGTATTTT
>TRBV11-1|TRBD1|.|TRBJ1-2|18
CASSPQPGQGAGDYGYTF
TGTGCCAGCAGCCCCCAACCGGGACAGGGGGCAGGCGACTATGGCTACACCTTC
>TRBV19|TRBD1|.|TRBJ2-7|14
CASSKGQGRNEQYF
TGTGCCAGTAGTAAGGGACAGGGGCGGAACGAGCAGTACTTC
>TRBV20-1|.|.|TRBJ2-1|11
CSATLYNEQFF
TGCAGTGCTACCCTCTACAATGAGCAGTTCTTC
>TRBV5-6|.|.|TRBJ2-3|16
CASSLVWGVSIRTQYF
TGTGCCAGCAGCTTAGTGTGGGGGGTTTCGATACGTACGCAGTATTTT
>TRBV7-9|TRBD2|.|TRBJ2-3|16
CASSPLGLAGTDTQYF
TGTGCCAGCAGCCCGCTGGGACTAGCAGGCACAGACACGCAGTATTTT
>TRBV4-3|TRBD2|many|TRBJ2-3|15
CASSQTSGGLDTQYF
TGCGCCAGCAGCCAAACTAGCGGGGGGTTAGATACGCAGTATTTT
>TRBV2|.|.|TRBJ2-1|16
CASGRSSYSSYNEQFF
TGTGCCAGTGGAAGGAGCAGTTATAGCTCCTACAATGAGCAGTTCTTC
>TRBV7-9|TRBD1|.|TRBJ1-3|15
CATTLVGTGGNTIYF
TGTGCCACCACTTTGGTCGGGACAGGCGGAAACACCATATATTTT
>TRBV19|TRBD1|many|TRBJ1-1|14
CASRTQTGGSEAFF
TGTGCCAGTAGAACCCAGACAGGGGGTTCTGAAGCTTTCTTT
>TRBV7-2|TRBD2|many|TRBJ2-1|17
CASSLGARGGRLDEQFF
TGTGCCAGCAGCTTAGGTGCGCGGGGGGGCCGTTTAGATGAGCAGTTCTTC